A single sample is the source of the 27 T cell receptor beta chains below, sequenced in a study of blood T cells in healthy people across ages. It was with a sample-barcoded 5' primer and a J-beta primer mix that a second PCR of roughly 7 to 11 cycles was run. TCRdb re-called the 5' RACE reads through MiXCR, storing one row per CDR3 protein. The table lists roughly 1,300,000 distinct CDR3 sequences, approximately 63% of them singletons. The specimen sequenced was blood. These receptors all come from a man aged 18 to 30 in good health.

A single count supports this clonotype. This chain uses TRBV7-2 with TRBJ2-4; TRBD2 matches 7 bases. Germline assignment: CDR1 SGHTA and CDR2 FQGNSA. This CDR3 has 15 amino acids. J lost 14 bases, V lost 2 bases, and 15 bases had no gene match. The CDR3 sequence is CASSLLGGEGESKYF. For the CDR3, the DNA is TGTGCCAGCAGCTTATTGGGGGGGGAAGGAGAGTCCAAGTACTTC. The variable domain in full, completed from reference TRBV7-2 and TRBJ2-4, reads GAGVSQSPSNKVTEKGKDVELRCDPISGHTALYWYRQSLGQGLEFLIYFQGNSAPDKSGLPSDRFSAERTGGSVSTLTIQRTQQEDSAVYLCASSLLGGEGESKYFGAGTRLSVL.

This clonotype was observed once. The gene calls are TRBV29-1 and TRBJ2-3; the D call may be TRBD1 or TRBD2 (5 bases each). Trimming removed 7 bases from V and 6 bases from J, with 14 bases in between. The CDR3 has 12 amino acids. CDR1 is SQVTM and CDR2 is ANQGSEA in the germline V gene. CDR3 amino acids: CSGDGTGDTQYF. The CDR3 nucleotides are TGCAGCGGGGACGGAACGGGGGATACGCAGTATTTT.

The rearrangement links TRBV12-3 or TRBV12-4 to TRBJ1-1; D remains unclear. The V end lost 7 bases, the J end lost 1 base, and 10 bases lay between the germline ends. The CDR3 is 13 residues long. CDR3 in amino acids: CASITRANTEAFF. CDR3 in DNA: TGTGCCAGCATTACGCGGGCGAACACTGAAGCTTTCTTT.

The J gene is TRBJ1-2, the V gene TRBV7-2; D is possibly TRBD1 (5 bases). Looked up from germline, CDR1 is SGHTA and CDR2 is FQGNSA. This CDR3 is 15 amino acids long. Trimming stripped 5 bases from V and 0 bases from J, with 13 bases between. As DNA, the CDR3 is TGTGCCAGCAGCCCATCTAAGACAGCTAACTATGGCTACACCTTC. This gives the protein CASSPSKTANYGYTF. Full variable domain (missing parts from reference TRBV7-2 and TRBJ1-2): GAGVSQSPSNKVTEKGKDVELRCDPISGHTALYWYRQSLGQGLEFLIYFQGNSAPDKSGLPSDRFSAERTGGSVSTLTIQRTQQEDSAVYLCASSPSKTANYGYTFGSGTRLTVV.

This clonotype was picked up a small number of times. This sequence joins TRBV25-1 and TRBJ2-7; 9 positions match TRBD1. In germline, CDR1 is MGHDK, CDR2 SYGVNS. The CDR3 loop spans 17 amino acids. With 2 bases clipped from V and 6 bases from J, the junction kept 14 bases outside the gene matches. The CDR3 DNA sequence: TGTGCCAGCAGTGAACACCCAGCCCGGACAGGGGTGGGCGAGCAGTACTTC. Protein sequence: CASSEHPARTGVGEQYF.

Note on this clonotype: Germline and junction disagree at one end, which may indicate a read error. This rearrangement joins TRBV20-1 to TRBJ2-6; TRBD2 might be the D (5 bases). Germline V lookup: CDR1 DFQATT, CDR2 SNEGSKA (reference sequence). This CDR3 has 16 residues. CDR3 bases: TGCAGTACTAGAGGAAGGGAGTATACTGGGGCCAACGTCCTGACTTTC. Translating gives CSTRGREYTGANVLTF.

The CDR3 spells CASSPGTGFGETQYF. The DNA for the CDR3 is TGTGCCAGCAGCCCCGGGACAGGTTTTGGAGAGACCCAGTACTTC. The chain employs TRBV7-8 and TRBJ2-5, with 8 nucleotides matching TRBD1. The CDR3 is 15 residues long. Germline V gene sequence: CDR1 SGHVS, CDR2 FQNEAQ. The trim removed 5 bases at V and 4 bases at J, leaving 9 bases unmatched.

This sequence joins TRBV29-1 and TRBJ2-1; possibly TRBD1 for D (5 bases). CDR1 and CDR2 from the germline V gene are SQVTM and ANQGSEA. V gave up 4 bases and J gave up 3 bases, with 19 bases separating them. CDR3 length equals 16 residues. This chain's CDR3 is CSVVGSKQANYNEQFF. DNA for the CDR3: TGCAGCGTTGTGGGGTCAAAACAGGCCAACTACAATGAGCAGTTCTTC.

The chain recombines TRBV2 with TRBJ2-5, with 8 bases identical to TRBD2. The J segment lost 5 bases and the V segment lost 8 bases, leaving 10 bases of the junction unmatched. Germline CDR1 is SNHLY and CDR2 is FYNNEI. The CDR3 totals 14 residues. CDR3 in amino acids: CASEAGVTPETQYF. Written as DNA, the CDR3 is TGTGCCAGCGAAGCGGGAGTTACTCCGGAGACCCAGTACTTC.

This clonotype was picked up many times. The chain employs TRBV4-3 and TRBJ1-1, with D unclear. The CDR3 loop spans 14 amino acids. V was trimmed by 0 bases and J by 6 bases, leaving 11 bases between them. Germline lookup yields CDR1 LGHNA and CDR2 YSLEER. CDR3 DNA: TGCGCCAGCAGCCAAGACGGGAGGTATTCTGAAGCTTTCTTT. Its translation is CASSQDGRYSEAFF.

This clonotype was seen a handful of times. CDR3 coding DNA: TGTGCCTGGAGTCGGCAGGGTAGAGACTACACCTTC. Protein product: CAWSRQGRDYTF. The chain is built from TRBV30 and TRBJ1-2; a weak D match, TRBD1 (5 bases). The germline gives CDR1 GTSNPN, CDR2 SVGIG (reference sequence). The CDR3 is made up of 12 amino acids. Trimming pared 2 bases from V and 10 bases from J, leaving 14 bases between.

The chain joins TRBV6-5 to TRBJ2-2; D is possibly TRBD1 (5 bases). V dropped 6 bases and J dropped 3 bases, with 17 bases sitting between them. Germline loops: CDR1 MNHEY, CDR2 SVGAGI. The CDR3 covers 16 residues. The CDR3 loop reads CASSPGSFPYTGELFF. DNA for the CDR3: TGTGCCAGCAGCCCAGGGTCCTTCCCCTACACCGGGGAGCTGTTTTTT.

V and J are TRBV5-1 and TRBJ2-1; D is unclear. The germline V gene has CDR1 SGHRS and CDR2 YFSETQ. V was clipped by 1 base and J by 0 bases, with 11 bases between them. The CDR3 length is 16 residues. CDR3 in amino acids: CASSLKGSGSYNEQFF. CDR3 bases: TGCGCCAGCAGCTTGAAGGGCTCGGGCTCCTACAATGAGCAGTTCTTC.

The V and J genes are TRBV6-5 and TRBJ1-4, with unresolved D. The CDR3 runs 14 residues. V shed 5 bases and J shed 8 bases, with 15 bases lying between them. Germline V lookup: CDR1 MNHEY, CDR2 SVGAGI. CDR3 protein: CASSRRPGVEKLFF. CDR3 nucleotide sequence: TGTGCCAGCAGTAGGAGGCCCGGTGTAGAAAAACTGTTTTTT.

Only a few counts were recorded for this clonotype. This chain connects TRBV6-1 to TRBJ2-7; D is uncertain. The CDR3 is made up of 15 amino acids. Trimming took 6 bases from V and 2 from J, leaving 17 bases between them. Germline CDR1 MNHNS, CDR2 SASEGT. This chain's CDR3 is CASSLGRTVPYEQYF. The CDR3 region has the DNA TGTGCCAGCAGCCTCGGACGGACGGTGCCCTACGAGCAGTACTTC.

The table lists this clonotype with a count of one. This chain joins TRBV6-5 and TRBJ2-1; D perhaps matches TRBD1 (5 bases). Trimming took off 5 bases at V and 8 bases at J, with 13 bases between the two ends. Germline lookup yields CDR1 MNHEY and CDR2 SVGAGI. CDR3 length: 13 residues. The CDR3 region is CASSDQQAYEQFF. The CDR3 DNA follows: TGTGCCAGCAGTGACCAACAGGCCTATGAGCAGTTCTTC.

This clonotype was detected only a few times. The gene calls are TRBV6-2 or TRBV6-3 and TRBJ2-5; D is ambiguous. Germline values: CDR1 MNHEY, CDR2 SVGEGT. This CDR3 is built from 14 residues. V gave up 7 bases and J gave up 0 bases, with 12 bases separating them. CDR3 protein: CASTIGRNQETQYF. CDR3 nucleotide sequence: TGTGCCAGCACTATCGGGCGGAACCAAGAGACCCAGTACTTC.

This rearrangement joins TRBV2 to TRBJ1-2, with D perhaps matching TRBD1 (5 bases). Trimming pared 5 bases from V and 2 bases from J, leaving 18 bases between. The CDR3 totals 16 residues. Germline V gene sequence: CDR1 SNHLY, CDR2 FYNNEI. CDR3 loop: CASSWASGTANYGYTF. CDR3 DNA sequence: TGTGCCAGCAGTTGGGCCTCCGGGACGGCAAACTATGGCTACACCTTC.

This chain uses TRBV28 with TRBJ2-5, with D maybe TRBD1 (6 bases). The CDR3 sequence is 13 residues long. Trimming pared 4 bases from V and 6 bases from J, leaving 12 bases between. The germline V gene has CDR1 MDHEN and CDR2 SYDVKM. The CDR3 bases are TGTGCCAGCAGTTCCTCGTGGGGGCAGACCCAGTACTTC. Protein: CASSSSWGQTQYF.

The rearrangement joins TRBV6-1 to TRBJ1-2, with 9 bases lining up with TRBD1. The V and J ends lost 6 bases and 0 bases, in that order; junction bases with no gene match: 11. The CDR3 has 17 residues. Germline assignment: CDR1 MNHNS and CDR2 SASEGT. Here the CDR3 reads CASSPNKGQGTNYGYTF. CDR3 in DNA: TGTGCCAGCAGCCCGAACAAAGGACAGGGGACTAACTATGGCTACACCTTC.

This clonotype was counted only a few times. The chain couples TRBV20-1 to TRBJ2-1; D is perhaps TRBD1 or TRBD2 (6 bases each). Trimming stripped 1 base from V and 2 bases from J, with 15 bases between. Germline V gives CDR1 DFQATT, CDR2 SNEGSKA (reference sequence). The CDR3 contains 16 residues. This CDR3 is CSARVRRGLPYNEQFF. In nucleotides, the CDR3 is TGCAGTGCTAGAGTAAGACGGGGGCTCCCCTACAATGAGCAGTTCTTC.

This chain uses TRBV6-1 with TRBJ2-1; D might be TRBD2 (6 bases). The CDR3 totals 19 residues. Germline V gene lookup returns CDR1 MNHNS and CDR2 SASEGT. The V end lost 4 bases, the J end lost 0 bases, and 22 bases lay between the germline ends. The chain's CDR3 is CASSVRETASVSSYNEQFF. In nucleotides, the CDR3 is TGTGCCAGCAGTGTTAGGGAAACGGCTAGCGTTAGCTCCTACAATGAGCAGTTCTTC.

CDR3 in amino acids: CASLRAVLHGYTF. The CDR3 DNA follows: TGTGCCAGCCTCAGGGCCGTGCTACATGGCTACACCTTC. The J gene is TRBJ1-2, the V gene TRBV2; weak D call: TRBD1 (5 bases). Trimming pared 8 bases from V and 6 bases from J, leaving 16 bases between. The CDR3 consists of 13 residues. Germline values: CDR1 SNHLY, CDR2 FYNNEI.

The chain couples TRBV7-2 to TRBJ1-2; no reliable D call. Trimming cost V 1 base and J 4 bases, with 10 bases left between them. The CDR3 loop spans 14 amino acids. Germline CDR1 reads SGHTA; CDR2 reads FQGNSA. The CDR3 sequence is CASSLEEGRYGYTF. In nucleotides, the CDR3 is TGTGCCAGCAGCTTAGAGGAGGGTCGCTATGGCTACACCTTC.

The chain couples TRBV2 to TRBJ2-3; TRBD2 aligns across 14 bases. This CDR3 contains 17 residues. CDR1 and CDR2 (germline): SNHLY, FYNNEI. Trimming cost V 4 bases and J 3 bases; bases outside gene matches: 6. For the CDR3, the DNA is TGTGCCAGCAGTGGGCGACTAGCGGGAGGGGTGACAGATACGCAGTATTTT. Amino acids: CASSGRLAGGVTDTQYF.

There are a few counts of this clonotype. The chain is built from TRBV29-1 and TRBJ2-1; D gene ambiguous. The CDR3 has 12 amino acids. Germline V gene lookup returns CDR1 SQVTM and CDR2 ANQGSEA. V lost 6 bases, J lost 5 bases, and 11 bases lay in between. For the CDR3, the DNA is TGCAGCGTCAAGAAAGATAACAATGAGCAGTTCTTC. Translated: CSVKKDNNEQFF.

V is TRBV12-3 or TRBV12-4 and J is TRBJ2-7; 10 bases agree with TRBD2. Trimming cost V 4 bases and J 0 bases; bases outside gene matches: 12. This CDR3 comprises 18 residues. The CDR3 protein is CASSSRDMSSGSSYEQYF. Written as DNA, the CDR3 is TGTGCCAGCAGTTCTAGGGACATGTCTAGCGGGAGCTCCTACGAGCAGTACTTC.